This is a list of T cell receptor beta chains from one sample in a study of T-cell memory formation after mild COVID-19. MiXCR was run by TCRdb on the 5' RACE reads, yielding one entry per CDR3 protein. The sample yields around 180,000 distinct CDR3 sequences, 15% to 20% seen once. The sample consisted of PBMCs or a T cell subset sorted from them (not recorded which). These receptors were taken from a man younger than 35 who had mild COVID-19 (a few samples of this study predate the infection). Cell type and time point are not known. CDR3s include the opening cysteine and the closing phenylalanine or tryptophan. D genes are given only for firm matches. Size is omitted from some rows. Given values are once, few, many or a class for expanded clones.

V gene	clone size	D gene	J gene	CDR3 DNA	CDR3 protein
TRBV24-1	NA	TRBD2	TRBJ2-5	TGTGCCACCAGTGATCCGACTAGCGGGAGACAAGAGACCCAGTACTTC	CATSDPTSGRQETQYF
TRBV10-2	NA	NA	TRBJ2-3	TGCGCCAGCAGTGGGCAGGGATTCTTTACGCAGTATTTT	CASSGQGFFTQYF
TRBV5-1	NA	TRBD1	TRBJ2-7	TGCGCCAGCAGCCCGCGGACAGGTTCCTACGAGCAGTACTTC	CASSPRTGSYEQYF
TRBV5-1	NA	NA	TRBJ1-6	TGCGCCAGCAGCTTGGATGGCGCCTCGTTGAGCTCCTATAATTCACCCCTCCACTTT	CASSLDGASLSSYNSPLHF
TRBV10-3	NA	NA	TRBJ2-5	TGTGCCATCAGTGAGTTCCTTCGGGTGGAGACCCAGTACTTC	CAISEFLRVETQYF
TRBV10-3	few	TRBD1	TRBJ1-2	TGTGCCATCAGTGGGACAGGGGACCCCTATGGCTACACCTTC	CAISGTGDPYGYTF
TRBV24-1	few	NA	TRBJ1-6	TGTGCCACCAGTGACGGACATGTTGCTTCACCCCTCCACTTT	CATSDGHVASPLHF
TRBV11-2	NA	NA	TRBJ1-2	TGTGCCAGCAGCTTGACAGCGATCTATGGCTACACCTTC	CASSLTAIYGYTF
TRBV7-6	few	NA	TRBJ1-3	TGTGCCAGCAGCTATGGACAGCGTTACTCTGGAAACACCATATATTTT	CASSYGQRYSGNTIYF
TRBV5-1	few	NA	TRBJ2-5	TGCGCCAGCAGCCGGAACAGTCAAGAGACCCAGTACTTC	CASSRNSQETQYF
TRBV4-3	few	TRBD1	TRBJ1-5	TGCGCCAGCAGCCAAGAGACAGGGGAAAACAATCAGCCCCAGCATTTT	CASSQETGENNQPQHF
TRBV11-2	NA	TRBD1	TRBJ1-1	TGTGCCAGCAGCTTCTCTGTCGGACAGGGGATGAACACTGAAGCTTTCTTT	CASSFSVGQGMNTEAFF
TRBV9	NA	NA	TRBJ2-7	TGTGCCAGCAGCGTAACAGGCGGTTCCGGCGAGCAGTACTTC	CASSVTGGSGEQYF
TRBV6-5	few	NA	TRBJ1-1	TGTGCCAGCAGTTACTCTCAGGGGAGCACTGAAGCTTTCTTT	CASSYSQGSTEAFF
TRBV4-3	many	NA	TRBJ1-6	TGCGCCAGCAGCCAAGAGCGGAATTCACCCCTCCACTTT	CASSQERNSPLHF
TRBV7-2	NA	TRBD1	TRBJ1-1	TGTGCCAGCAGCTATGGACAGGGAAGCACTGAAGCTTTCTTT	CASSYGQGSTEAFF
TRBV24-1	NA	NA	TRBJ2-1	TGTGCCACCAGTGATCCCCGGGGCAGGGTCGAACAGTTCTTC	CATSDPRGRVEQFF
TRBV20-1	NA	TRBD1	TRBJ1-5	TGCAGTGCTAGGGACCCGGGACAGGGGAAGGATCAGCCCCAGCATTTT	CSARDPGQGKDQPQHF
TRBV29-1	few	TRBD2	TRBJ2-5	TGCAGCGTTGAATTGCGGGGGAGGTTGGAGACCCAGTACTTC	CSVELRGRLETQYF
TRBV24-1	NA	TRBD1	TRBJ2-1	TGTGCCACCAGTGATTTGGGGACAGATGAGCAGTTCTTC	CATSDLGTDEQFF
TRBV4-2	few	NA	TRBJ2-3	TGTGCCAGCAGCCTAGGCGGGGCGAGCACAGATACGCAGTATTTT	CASSLGGASTDTQYF
TRBV7-8	NA	NA	TRBJ2-5	TGTGCCAGCAGCCCATGGACAGTTTCAGAGACCCAGTACTTC	CASSPWTVSETQYF